This TCR beta chain was captured by sequencing in a study of blood T cell repertoires in COVID-19. For the study at large: Whether acute or convalescent, the COVID-19 samples came from the United States, Italy and Spain. Sources were T cells, B-cell-depleted T cells, or PBMCs; the material itself was cDNA or gDNA.

Trimming removed 5 bases from V and 7 bases from J; junction bases left unmatched: 2. Germline V gene data show CDR1 as SGHTA and CDR2 as FQGNSA. This CDR3 has 14 residues. Cohort placement rested on clinical history that participants reported themselves. Under the authors' procedure: The authors estimated nucleated cell counts from reference gene primer amplification. Only in-frame clones appear in the TCRdb table, and some are missing; sequencing was by immunoSEQ multiplex PCR. V and J calls and clone size come straight from that table; D and trimming were deduced from the DNA. The sample holds 200,000 to 250,000 clones, about 90% seen once.

Sequencing was done on a sample of PBMCs or T cells enriched from blood (not recorded which). The source is a man in his thirties or forties who had recovered from COVID-19. The J gene is TRBJ1-6, the V gene TRBV7-2, with TRBD1 matching 10 bases. CDR3 sequence: CASSRDRGNSPLHF. In DNA, the CDR3 is TGTGCCAGCAGCCGGGACAGGGGAAATTCACCCCTCCACTTT.